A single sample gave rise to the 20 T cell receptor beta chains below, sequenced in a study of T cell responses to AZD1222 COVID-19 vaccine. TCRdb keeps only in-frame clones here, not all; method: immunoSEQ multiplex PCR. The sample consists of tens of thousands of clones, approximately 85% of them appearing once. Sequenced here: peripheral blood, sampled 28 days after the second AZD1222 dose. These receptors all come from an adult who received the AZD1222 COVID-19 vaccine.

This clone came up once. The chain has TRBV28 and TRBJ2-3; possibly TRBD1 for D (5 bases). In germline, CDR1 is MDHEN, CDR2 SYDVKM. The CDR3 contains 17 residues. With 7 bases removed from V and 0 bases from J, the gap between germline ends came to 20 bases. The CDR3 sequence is CASTQIRQLTSTDTQYF. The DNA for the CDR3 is TGTGCCAGCACCCAGATAAGACAGCTAACTAGCACAGATACGCAGTATTTT.

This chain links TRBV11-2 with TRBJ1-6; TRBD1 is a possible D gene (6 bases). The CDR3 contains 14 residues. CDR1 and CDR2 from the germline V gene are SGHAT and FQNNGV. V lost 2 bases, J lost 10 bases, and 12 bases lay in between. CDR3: CASSLNREESPLHF. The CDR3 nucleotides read TGTGCCAGCAGCTTAAACAGGGAGGAGTCACCCCTCCACTTT.

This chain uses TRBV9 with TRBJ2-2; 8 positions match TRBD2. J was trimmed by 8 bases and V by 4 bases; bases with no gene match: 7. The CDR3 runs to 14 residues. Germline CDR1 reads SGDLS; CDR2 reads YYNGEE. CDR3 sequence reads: CASSPGRAAGELFF. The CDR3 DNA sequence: TGTGCCAGCAGCCCCGGGAGGGCGGCGGGGGAGCTGTTTTTT.

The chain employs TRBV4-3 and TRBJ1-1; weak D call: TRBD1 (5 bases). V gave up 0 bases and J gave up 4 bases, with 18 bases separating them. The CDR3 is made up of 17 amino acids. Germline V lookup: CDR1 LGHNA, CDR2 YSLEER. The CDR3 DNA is TGCGCCAGCAGCCAAGATATTTCCTTGGGGCTAGGCACTGAAGCTTTCTTT. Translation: CASSQDISLGLGTEAFF.

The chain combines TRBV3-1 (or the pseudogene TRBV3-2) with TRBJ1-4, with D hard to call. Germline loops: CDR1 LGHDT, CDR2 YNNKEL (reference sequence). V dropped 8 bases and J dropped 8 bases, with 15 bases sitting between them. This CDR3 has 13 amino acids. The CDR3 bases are TGTGCCAGCCTTGAAGGGCCTGGCGAAAAACTGTTTTTT. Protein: CASLEGPGEKLFF.

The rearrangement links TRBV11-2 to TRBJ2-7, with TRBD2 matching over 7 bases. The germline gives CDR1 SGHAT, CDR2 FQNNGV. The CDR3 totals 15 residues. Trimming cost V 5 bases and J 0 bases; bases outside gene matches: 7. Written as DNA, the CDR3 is TGTGCCAGCAGCCCTAGGGGAGGGAGCTCCTACGAGCAGTACTTC. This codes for CASSPRGGSSYEQYF.

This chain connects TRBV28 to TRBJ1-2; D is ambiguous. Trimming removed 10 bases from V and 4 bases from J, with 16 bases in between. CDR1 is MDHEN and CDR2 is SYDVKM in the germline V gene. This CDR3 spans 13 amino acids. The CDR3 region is CATRNRSFYGYTF. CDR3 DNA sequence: TGTGCCACTCGAAATAGGAGTTTCTATGGCTACACCTTC.

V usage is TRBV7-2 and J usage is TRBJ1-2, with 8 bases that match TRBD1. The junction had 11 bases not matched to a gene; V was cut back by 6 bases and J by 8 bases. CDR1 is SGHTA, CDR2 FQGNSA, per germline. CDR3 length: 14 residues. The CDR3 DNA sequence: TGTGCCAGCAGTCCGGACAGGGATTCATGGGGCTACACCTTC. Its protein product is CASSPDRDSWGYTF. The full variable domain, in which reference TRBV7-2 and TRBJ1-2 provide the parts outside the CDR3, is GAGVSQSPSNKVTEKGKDVELRCDPISGHTALYWYRQSLGQGLEFLIYFQGNSAPDKSGLPSDRFSAERTGGSVSTLTIQRTQQEDSAVYLCASSPDRDSWGYTFGSGTRLTVV.

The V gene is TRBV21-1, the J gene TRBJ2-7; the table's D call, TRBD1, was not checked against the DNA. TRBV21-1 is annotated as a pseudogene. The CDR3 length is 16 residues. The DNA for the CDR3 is TGTGCCAGCAGCCGAAAACAGGGGATGGGTACTAGCGAGCAGTACTTC. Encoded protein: CASSRKQGMGTSEQYF.

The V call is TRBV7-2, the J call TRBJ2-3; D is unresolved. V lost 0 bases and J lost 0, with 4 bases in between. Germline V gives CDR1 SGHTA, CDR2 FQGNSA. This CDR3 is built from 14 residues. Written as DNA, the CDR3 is TGTGCCAGCAGCTTAGCTTCAAGCACAGATACGCAGTATTTT. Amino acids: CASSLASSTDTQYF.

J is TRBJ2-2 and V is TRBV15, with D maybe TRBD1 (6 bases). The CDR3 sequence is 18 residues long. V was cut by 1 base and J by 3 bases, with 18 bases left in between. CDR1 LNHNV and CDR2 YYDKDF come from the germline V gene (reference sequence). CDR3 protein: CATSRVGGLPGDTGELFF. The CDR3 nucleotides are TGTGCCACCAGCAGAGTTGGAGGTCTCCCAGGGGACACCGGGGAGCTGTTTTTT. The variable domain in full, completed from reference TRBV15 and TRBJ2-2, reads DAMVIQNPRYQVTQFGKPVTLSCSQTLNHNVMYWYQQKSSQAPKLLFHYYDKDFNNEADTPDNFQSRRPNTSFCFLDIRSPGLGDTAMYLCATSRVGGLPGDTGELFFGEGSRLTVL.

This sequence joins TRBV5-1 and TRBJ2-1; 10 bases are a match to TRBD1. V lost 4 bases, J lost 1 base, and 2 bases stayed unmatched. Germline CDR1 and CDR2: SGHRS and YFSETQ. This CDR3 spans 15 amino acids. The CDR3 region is CASSQGQGSYNEQFF. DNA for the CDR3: TGCGCCAGCAGCCAGGGACAGGGGTCCTACAATGAGCAGTTCTTC.

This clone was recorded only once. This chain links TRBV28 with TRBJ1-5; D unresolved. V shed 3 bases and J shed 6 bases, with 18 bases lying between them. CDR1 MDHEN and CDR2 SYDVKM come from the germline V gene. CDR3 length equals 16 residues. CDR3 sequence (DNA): TGTGCCAGCAGTTTTCTCCTAGTGGGCAGGTCTCAGCCCCAGCATTTT. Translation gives CASSFLLVGRSQPQHF.

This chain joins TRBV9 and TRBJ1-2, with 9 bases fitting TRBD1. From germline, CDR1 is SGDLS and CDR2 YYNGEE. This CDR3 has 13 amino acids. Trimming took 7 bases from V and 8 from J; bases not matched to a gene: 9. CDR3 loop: CASGTGGAEGYTF. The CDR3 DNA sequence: TGTGCCAGCGGCACAGGGGGCGCAGAGGGCTACACCTTC.

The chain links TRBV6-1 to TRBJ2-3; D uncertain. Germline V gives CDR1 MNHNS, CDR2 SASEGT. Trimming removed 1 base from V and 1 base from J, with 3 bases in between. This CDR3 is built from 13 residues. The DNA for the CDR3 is TGTGCCAGCAGTGAAGATGGCACAGATACGCAGTATTTT. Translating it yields CASSEDGTDTQYF.

CDR3 DNA: TGCGCCAGCAGTGTGGGACACAACACCGGGGAGCTGTTTTTT. The encoded protein is CASSVGHNTGELFF. The chain couples TRBV10-2 to TRBJ2-2; tentative D call: TRBD1 (6 bases). This CDR3 region has 14 residues. V was shortened by 4 bases and J by 2 bases, with 8 bases between the two germline ends. Per germline, CDR1 WSHSY and CDR2 SAAADI.

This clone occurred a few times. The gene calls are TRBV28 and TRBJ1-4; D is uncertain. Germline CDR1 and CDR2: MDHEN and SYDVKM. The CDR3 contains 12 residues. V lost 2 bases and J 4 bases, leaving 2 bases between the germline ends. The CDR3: CASSLNNEKLFF. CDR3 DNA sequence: TGTGCCAGCAGTTTAAATAATGAAAAACTGTTTTTT. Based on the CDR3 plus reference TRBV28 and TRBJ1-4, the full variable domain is DVKVTQSSRYLVKRTGEKVFLECVQDMDHENMFWYRQDPGLGLRLIYFSYDVKMKEKGDIPEGYSVSREKKERFSLILESASTNQTSMYLCASSLNNEKLFFGSGTQLSVL.

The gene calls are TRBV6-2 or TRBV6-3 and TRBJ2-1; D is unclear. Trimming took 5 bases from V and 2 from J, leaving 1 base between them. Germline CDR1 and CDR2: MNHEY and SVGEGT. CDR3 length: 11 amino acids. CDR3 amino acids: CASSTYNEQFF. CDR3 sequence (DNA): TGTGCCAGCAGTACCTACAATGAGCAGTTCTTC.

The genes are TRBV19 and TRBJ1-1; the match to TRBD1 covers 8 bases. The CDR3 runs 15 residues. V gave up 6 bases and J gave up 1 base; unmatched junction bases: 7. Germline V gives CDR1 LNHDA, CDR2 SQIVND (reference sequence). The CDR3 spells CASSRRDRSNTEAFF. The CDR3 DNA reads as TGTGCCAGTAGCCGCCGGGACAGGTCGAACACTGAAGCTTTCTTT.

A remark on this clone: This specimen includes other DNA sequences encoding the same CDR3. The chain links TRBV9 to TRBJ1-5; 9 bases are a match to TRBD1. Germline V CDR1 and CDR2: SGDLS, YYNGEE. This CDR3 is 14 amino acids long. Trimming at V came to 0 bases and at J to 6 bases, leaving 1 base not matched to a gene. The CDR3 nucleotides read TGTGCCAGCAGCGTAGGACAGGGGGGTCAGCCCCAGCATTTT. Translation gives CASSVGQGGQPQHF.